The 26 T cell receptor beta chains below were found in one sample sequenced in a study of CD8+ T cells in alopecia areata. Following RNA extraction, reverse transcription yielded cDNA that acted as the sequencing template. Method: immunoSEQ multiplex PCR; TCRdb's copy keeps in-frame clones and lacks some. The table shows several thousand clones, with around 50% occurring only once. Collection of lesional scalp punch biopsies and peripheral blood was performed in alopecia areata patients. The sample consisted of skin, taken at week 0. Source of these receptors: a human donor with alopecia areata.

The CDR3 region has the DNA TGTGCCAGCAGCGGGACCTACAATGAGCAGTTCTTC. Its translation: CASSGTYNEQFF. The chain combines TRBV9 with TRBJ2-1; no reliable D call. The CDR3 contains 12 residues. Germline CDR1 and CDR2: SGDLS and YYNGEE. Trimming pared 3 bases from V and 2 bases from J, leaving 3 bases between.

A single count supports this clone. The chain uses TRBV29-1 and TRBJ1-5; 10 positions agree with TRBD1. The ends lost 6 bases at V and 3 bases at J; junction bases unmatched: 8. CDR1 is SQVTM, CDR2 ANQGSEA, per germline. The CDR3 has 15 amino acids. This CDR3 reads CSVLGQGGINQPQHF. CDR3 nucleotide sequence: TGCAGCGTCCTCGGACAGGGGGGGATCAATCAGCCCCAGCATTTT.

This chain joins TRBV5-1 and TRBJ1-1, with a tentative D call TRBD1 (6 bases). The CDR3 extends over 15 amino acids. Germline V gene lookup returns CDR1 SGHRS and CDR2 YFSETQ. V was pared by 0 bases and J by 1 base, with 10 bases between. The CDR3 DNA reads TGCGCCAGCAGCTTGGCGGGACACCCGAACACTGAAGCTTTCTTT. This codes for CASSLAGHPNTEAFF.

The V and J genes are TRBV27 and TRBJ2-6; D is undetermined. Looked up from germline, CDR1 is MNHEY and CDR2 is SMNVEV (reference sequence). V dropped 3 bases and J dropped 0 bases, with 9 bases sitting between them. The CDR3 has 16 residues. The CDR3 nucleotides are TGTGCCAGCAGTTTCCTGAGTTACTCTGGGGCCAACGTCCTGACTTTC. Protein sequence: CASSFLSYSGANVLTF.

This clone was counted between two and nine times. The J gene is TRBJ2-7, the V gene TRBV7-1; 9 positions agree with TRBD2. TRBV7-1 is flagged as an ORF with uncertain function. The CDR3 extends over 14 amino acids. V lost 4 bases, J lost 3 bases, and 4 bases stayed unmatched. In DNA form, the CDR3 reads TGTGCCAGCAGCTTATCTAGCGGGAACTACGAGCAGTACTTC. This encodes CASSLSSGNYEQYF.

The J gene is TRBJ2-1, the V gene TRBV5-1; 8 bases fit TRBD2. V lost 4 bases and J lost 2; bases outside the gene matches: 8. Germline CDR1 SGHRS, CDR2 YFSETQ. The CDR3 consists of 16 residues. Here the CDR3 DNA reads TGCGCCAGCAGCCCCGGACTAGCCGACCCCTACAATGAGCAGTTCTTC. Translated, it gives CASSPGLADPYNEQFF.

This chain connects TRBV5-1 to TRBJ2-3, with TRBD2 identical over 12 bases. CDR3 size: 17 residues. The germline V gene has CDR1 SGHRS and CDR2 YFSETQ. J was trimmed by 3 bases and V by 5 bases; bases with no gene match: 10. The CDR3 reads CASRPGLAGSRTDTQYF. The DNA for the CDR3 is TGCGCCAGCAGACCTGGACTAGCGGGGTCTAGGACAGATACGCAGTATTTT.

The genes are TRBV6-5 and TRBJ2-3; TRBD2 might be the D (6 bases). The CDR3 sequence is 15 residues long. Deletions cut 3 bases from V and 2 bases from J, with 12 bases between. CDR1 is MNHEY, CDR2 SVGAGI, per germline. CDR3 DNA sequence: TGTGCCAGCAGTTATACCACGGGAGCCACAGATACGCAGTATTTT. Its translation: CASSYTTGATDTQYF.

The chain employs TRBV4-1 and TRBJ2-7; D ambiguous. Germline CDR1 and CDR2: MGHRA and YSYEKL. There are 16 residues in the CDR3. Trimming shortened V by 1 base and J by 0 bases, and 13 bases separated the two germline ends. CDR3 sequence: CASSQVGRPSSYEQYF. CDR3 nucleotides: TGCGCCAGCAGCCAAGTTGGGCGACCCAGCTCCTACGAGCAGTACTTC.

The chain joins TRBV4-3 to TRBJ2-6; D may be TRBD2 (5 bases). Germline-derived CDR1 and CDR2 are LGHNA and YSLEER. This CDR3 contains 20 residues. V lost 2 bases and J 0 bases, leaving 20 bases between the germline ends. This chain's CDR3 is CASSQHRSGDKRSGANVLTF. The CDR3 nucleotides read TGCGCCAGCAGCCAACACCGATCCGGGGATAAACGCTCTGGGGCCAACGTCCTGACTTTC.

The rearrangement uses TRBV5-5 and TRBJ2-1; 15 bases align to TRBD2. Germline V CDR1 and CDR2: SGHKS, YYEKEE (reference sequence). The CDR3 loop spans 17 amino acids. J was trimmed by 7 bases and V by 0 bases; bases with no gene match: 5. The CDR3 DNA follows: TGTGCCAGCAGCTTGGTGCCGGGACTAGCGGGAGGAAATGAGCAGTTCTTC. It codes for CASSLVPGLAGGNEQFF. The full variable domain, completed using reference TRBV5-5 and TRBJ2-1, is DAGVTQSPTHLIKTRGQQVTLRCSPISGHKSVSWYQQVLGQGPQFIFQYYEKEERGRGNFPDRFSARQFPNYSSELNVNALLLGDSALYLCASSLVPGLAGGNEQFFGPGTRLTVL.

The chain recombines TRBV2 with TRBJ1-2, with TRBD1 as a possible D gene (5 bases). V was cut by 9 bases and J by 8 bases, with 19 bases left in between. The V gene's germline CDR1 is SNHLY and CDR2 FYNNEI. There are 13 residues in the CDR3. CDR3 amino acids: CASIPGPPLGYTF. CDR3 DNA sequence: TGTGCCAGTATTCCGGGACCACCGTTGGGCTACACCTTC.

Within the sample, this clone is large (0.1 to 1%). The rearrangement joins TRBV2 to TRBJ2-3, with D unresolved. The CDR3 has 11 residues. The germline CDR1 and CDR2 sequences are SNHLY and FYNNEI. Trimming shortened V by 10 bases and J by 6 bases, and 11 bases separated the two germline ends. The CDR3 DNA sequence: TGTGCCACCTACCTTCGCGATACGCAGTATTTT. It yields the protein CATYLRDTQYF.

V and J are TRBV4-2 and TRBJ2-5; TRBD2 agrees at 10 bases. The CDR3 sequence is 15 residues long. Trimming removed 4 bases from V and 1 base from J; junction bases left unmatched: 3. CDR1 LGHNA and CDR2 YNFKEQ come from the germline V gene. Here the CDR3 DNA reads TGTGCCAGCAGCCCCACTAGCGGGGCCCAAGAGACCCAGTACTTC. Protein: CASSPTSGAQETQYF.

This clone was detected only a few times. J is TRBJ2-7 and V is TRBV25-1; no firm D call. Germline-derived CDR1 and CDR2 are MGHDK and SYGVNS. CDR3 length equals 13 residues. Trimming stripped 3 bases from V and 4 bases from J, with 10 bases between. In DNA, the CDR3 is TGTGCCAGCAGTGAGGGTCTCGGGTACGAGCAGTACTTC. Protein product: CASSEGLGYEQYF.

The chain links TRBV19 to TRBJ1-1; D may be TRBD1 (5 bases). V lost 5 bases to trimming and J lost 4 bases, with 11 bases between them. The germline V gene has CDR1 LNHDA and CDR2 SQIVND (reference sequence). The CDR3 runs to 13 residues. CDR3 amino acids: CASSRDAGTEAFF. CDR3 sequence (DNA): TGTGCCAGTAGTCGGGACGCCGGCACTGAAGCTTTCTTT.

The chain joins TRBV6-5 to TRBJ2-2, with D unresolved. This CDR3 comprises 12 residues. Germline V gives CDR1 MNHEY, CDR2 SVGAGI. Deletions cut 8 bases from V and 7 bases from J, with 11 bases between. The CDR3 coding sequence is TGTGCCAGCTTCGCCAACGACGGGGAGCTGTTTTTT. Translated, it gives CASFANDGELFF.

This rearrangement joins TRBV2 to TRBJ2-5; D gene ambiguous. The CDR3 covers 13 residues. The germline CDR1 and CDR2 sequences are SNHLY and FYNNEI. V was cut by 7 bases and J by 1 base, with 10 bases left in between. CDR3 residues: CASTWRPQETQYF. The CDR3 coding sequence is TGTGCCAGCACCTGGCGGCCCCAAGAGACCCAGTACTTC. Variable domain in full (rest from reference TRBV2 and TRBJ2-5): EPEVTQTPSHQVTQMGQEVILRCVPISNHLYFYWYRQILGQKVEFLVSFYNNEISEKSEIFDDQFSVERPDGSNFTLKIRSTKLEDSAMYFCASTWRPQETQYFGPGTRLLVL.

This clone was seen a handful of times. The V and J genes are TRBV6-1 and TRBJ2-1; 9 bases map to TRBD1. V lost 1 base to trimming and J lost 5 bases; unmatched junction nucleotides: 6. There are 16 residues in the CDR3. The germline gives CDR1 MNHNS, CDR2 SASEGT. The DNA for the CDR3 is TGTGCCAGCAGTGAAGACCGGGACAGGGTAAACAATGAGCAGTTCTTC. Translating it yields CASSEDRDRVNNEQFF.

This clone was found a few times. The V call is TRBV5-1, the J call TRBJ2-7, with TRBD1 matching over 9 bases. CDR1 and CDR2 (germline): SGHRS, YFSETQ. The trim removed 4 bases at V and 7 bases at J, leaving 15 bases unmatched. The CDR3 extends over 16 amino acids. The CDR3 DNA reads as TGCGCCAGCAGCACGGGGCGTGGACAGGGGCACGGGGAGCAGTACTTC. Translation gives CASSTGRGQGHGEQYF.

CDR3 protein: CASSVRPGSNQPQHF. The CDR3 DNA reads as TGTGCCAGCAGCGTCCGGCCGGGTAGCAATCAGCCCCAGCATTTT. The chain carries TRBV27 and TRBJ1-5; D remains ambiguous. The length of the CDR3 is 15 residues. V was trimmed by 6 bases and J by 0 bases, leaving 12 bases between them. Germline CDR1 is MNHEY and CDR2 is SMNVEV (reference sequence).

The chain has TRBV25-1 and TRBJ1-2, with no clear D. In germline, CDR1 is MGHDK, CDR2 SYGVNS. With 3 bases removed from V and 7 bases from J, the gap between germline ends came to 12 bases. This CDR3 has 13 amino acids. The CDR3 DNA reads as TGTGCCAGCAGTGATAAGGAGGTCTTTGGCTACACCTTC. Its translation: CASSDKEVFGYTF.

The rearrangement uses TRBV6-5 and TRBJ2-5; possibly TRBD1 for D (6 bases). The V and J ends lost 6 bases and 5 bases respectively, with 13 bases between them. CDR1 and CDR2 from the germline V gene are MNHEY and SVGAGI. The CDR3 length is 13 residues. The CDR3 DNA reads TGTGCCAGCAGCGCATCTAGGGGGGAGACCCAGTACTTC. It specifies CASSASRGETQYF.

This rearrangement joins TRBV2 to TRBJ1-5; D is undetermined. This CDR3 contains 14 residues. Trimming took 3 bases from V and 0 from J, leaving 6 bases between them. Germline CDR1 is SNHLY and CDR2 is FYNNEI. The CDR3 coding sequence is TGTGCCAGCAGTGATTGGATTAGCAATCAGCCCCAGCATTTT. This codes for CASSDWISNQPQHF.

CDR3 sequence: CASSVGGSYEQYF. The CDR3 DNA sequence: TGTGCCAGCAGTGTGGGGGGATCCTACGAGCAGTACTTC. The chain employs TRBV2 and TRBJ2-7; the D gene is possibly TRBD2 (6 bases). The germline V gene has CDR1 SNHLY and CDR2 FYNNEI. V was pared by 4 bases and J by 1 base, with 8 bases between. CDR3 length: 13 amino acids.

This sequence joins TRBV11-1 and TRBJ2-1; TRBD2 matches at 9 bases. This CDR3 is built from 16 residues. The ends lost 1 base at V and 8 bases at J; junction bases unmatched: 9. Germline CDR1 is SGHAT and CDR2 is FQDESV (reference sequence). The CDR3: CASSLGLAGLRDEQFF. CDR3 coding DNA: TGTGCCAGCAGCTTAGGGCTAGCGGGATTGCGGGATGAGCAGTTCTTC.